Presented here are 5 T cell receptor beta chains from one specimen sequenced in a study of tumor and adjacent non-tumor tissue in lung cancer. RNA was extracted from bulk tissue without any cell sorting. A modified ARM-PCR protocol with three rounds of nested PCR amplified TCRbeta. MiXCR, run by TCRdb on the multiplex PCR reads, gives a single entry per CDR3 protein. This table holds some 99,000 distinct CDR3 sequences, 75% found once. The sequenced material came from lung tumor tissue. The receptor source for this set is a woman aged 60 to 75 with non-small cell lung cancer.

The chain uses TRBV11-1 and TRBJ2-2; TRBD2 agrees at 12 bases. There are 17 residues in the CDR3. The germline V gene has CDR1 SGHAT and CDR2 FQDESV (reference sequence). The trim removed 8 bases at V and 4 bases at J, leaving 11 bases unmatched. This chain's CDR3 is CASCQRLAGESTGELFF. The CDR3 DNA is TGTGCCAGCTGTCAGCGACTAGCGGGAGAATCCACCGGGGAGCTGTTTTTT.

This clonotype appeared once. The conserved closing phenylalanine or tryptophan is absent in this CDR3, likely reflecting a read error. This chain joins TRBV11-2 and TRBJ2-4; a weak D match, TRBD2 (6 bases). Germline V lookup: CDR1 SGHAT, CDR2 FQNNGV. CDR3 length: 14 residues. CDR3 coding DNA: TGTGCCAACAGCTTCCCCACCGGAGGGAACATTCAGTACATC. It encodes CANSFPTGGNIQYI.

The chain carries TRBV13 and TRBJ1-5; tentatively, D is TRBD1 (6 bases). Trimming took 5 bases from V and 3 from J, leaving 14 bases between them. Germline V CDR1 and CDR2: PRHDT, FYEKMQ (reference sequence). This CDR3 contains 15 residues. The CDR3 DNA sequence: TGTGCCAGCAGCAGAGGGGGGGGTTACAATCAGCCCCAGCATTTT. Amino acid sequence: CASSRGGGYNQPQHF.

This clonotype was seen once. Because it lacks the conserved phenylalanine or tryptophan at the end, this CDR3 is likely a read error. The chain employs TRBV14 and TRBJ2-3, with TRBD2 identical over 11 bases. V lost 4 bases and J lost 3; bases outside the gene matches: 9. This CDR3 is 17 amino acids long. CDR1 SGHDN and CDR2 FVKESK come from the germline V gene. This CDR3 is CASSRLLAGGGTDTQYY. The CDR3, as DNA: TGTGCCAGCAGCCGTTTGCTAGCGGGAGGAGGGACAGATACGCAGTATTAT.

Concerning this clonotype: The junction departs from germline at one end; a sequencing error may be responsible. V is TRBV20-1 and J is TRBJ2-2; D is undetermined. The germline CDR1 and CDR2 sequences are DFQATT and SNEGSKA (reference sequence). The length of the CDR3 is 12 residues. This CDR3 reads CSATTPTWELFF. CDR3 coding DNA: TGCAGTGCAACTACTCCCACCTGGGAACTGTTTTTT.